This entry features one T cell receptor (beta chain) sequence. Repertoires were generated with immunoSEQ multiplex PCR, while TCRdb's copy carries only in-frame clones and drops some. The sample lists tens of thousands of clones, 75% to 90% occurring once. The source of the sample is a study of radiation and T cells in renal cell carcinoma. The CDR3 contains 15 residues. The V and J ends lost 5 bases and 3 bases respectively, with 16 bases between them. Germline CDR1 reads SGHAT; CDR2 reads FQDESV (reference sequence). Specified time point: blood 4 weeks post-SBRT, at nephrectomy. Treatment reported: 15 Gy SBRT to primary tumor, nephrectomy 4 weeks later.

The receptor comes from a woman in her sixties with renal cell carcinoma. Sequences were derived from blood, sampled from a patient whose treatment included radiotherapy and nephrectomy. This chain connects TRBV11-1 to TRBJ1-2, with TRBD1 as a possible D gene (5 bases). CDR3 nucleotides: TGTGCCAGCAGCCTCATGGATGGAGGGGACTATGGCTACACCTTC. This encodes CASSLMDGGDYGYTF.